A selection of T cell receptor beta chains follows, all from one sample in a study of blood T cell repertoires in COVID-19. Assay: immunoSEQ multiplex PCR; the TCRdb copy retains only in-frame clones and omits some. This sample carries 200,000 or so clones, about 87% of them seen once, and the ten largest clones take about 1.8%. Sequenced input: peripheral blood. These receptor sequences come from a man in his 70s with acute or convalescent COVID-19. The CDR3 runs from the conserved cysteine through the conserved F or W. The order of the fields is CDR3 length, J gene, D gene, V gene, clone size, CDR3 protein, CDR3 DNA. The D gene is left open where the match is weak. Clone size, where shown, is once, few, many, or a class for clones that have expanded.

12 TRBJ1-2 TRBD1 TRBV6-6 - CASKGTDWRYTF TGTGCCAGCAAAGGGACAGACTGGCGCTACACCTTC
15 TRBJ2-1 TRBD2 TRBV11-2 - CASSSSGRGHNEQFF TGTGCCAGCAGCTCGAGCGGGAGGGGACACAATGAGCAGTTCTTC
12 TRBJ2-1 - TRBV7-3 few CASSPSGNEQFF TGTGCCAGCAGCCCTAGTGGGAATGAGCAGTTCTTC
14 TRBJ1-5 TRBD1 TRBV28 - CASSLRQGGQPQHF TGTGCCAGCAGTTTAAGACAGGGGGGGCAGCCCCAGCATTTT
15 TRBJ1-2 - TRBV6-4 - CASSDTPGKPLGYTF TGTGCCAGCAGTGACACCCCGGGGAAGCCGCTCGGGTACACCTTC
15 TRBJ2-1 - TRBV7-7 - CASSLGQQSYNEQFF TGTGCTAGCAGCTTGGGGCAGCAGTCCTACAATGAGCAGTTCTTC
15 TRBJ2-3 TRBD2 TRBV3-1/TRBV3-2 - CASSQEGLAGGKWYF TGTGCCAGCAGCCAAGAAGGACTAGCGGGGGGAAAGTGGTATTTT
18 TRBJ2-6 TRBD2 TRBV19 - CASSVGLAGPFGANVLTF TGTGCCAGTAGTGTAGGACTAGCGGGGCCTTTTGGGGCCAACGTCCTGACTTTC
21 TRBJ1-2 TRBD1 TRBV28 once CASSLQSLRSVAQGKNYGYTF TGTGCCAGCAGTTTACAGAGTCTCCGGTCGGTGGCACAGGGGAAAAACTATGGCTACACCTTC
12 TRBJ2-7 - TRBV6-2/TRBV6-3 - CASSSGSYEQYF TGTGCCAGCAGTTCAGGGTCCTACGAGCAGTACTTC
13 TRBJ2-7 TRBD2 TRBV6-5 - CASRRGGSYEQYF TGTGCCAGCAGACGGGGGGGCTCCTACGAGCAGTACTTC
15 TRBJ2-1 TRBD2 TRBV7-3 - CASSISGTSGIEQFF TGTGCCAGCAGCATTTCCGGGACTAGCGGGATTGAGCAGTTCTTC
14 TRBJ1-2 TRBD1 TRBV19 - CASSGQGSNYGYTF TGTGCCAGTAGCGGACAGGGTTCAAACTATGGCTACACCTTC
16 TRBJ2-7 TRBD2 TRBV25-1 few CASSPLGTSNAYEQYF TGTGCCAGCAGTCCATTGGGGACTAGCAATGCCTACGAGCAGTACTTC
16 TRBJ1-2 TRBD1 TRBV3-1/TRBV3-2 - CASSVRPGQGNYGYTF TGTGCCAGCAGCGTCCGTCCGGGACAGGGAAACTATGGCTACACCTTC
13 TRBJ1-1 - TRBV2 - CASSESVYREAFF TGTGCCAGCAGTGAATCTGTCTACAGGGAAGCTTTCTTT
16 TRBJ2-7 - TRBV3-1/TRBV3-2 - CASSQAGISGDYEQYF TGTGCCAGCAGCCAAGCCGGGATATCGGGTGACTACGAGCAGTACTTC
15 TRBJ2-7 - TRBV3-1/TRBV3-2 - CASSQGPGSSYEQYF TGTGCCAGCAGCCAAGGCCCGGGTAGCTCCTACGAGCAGTACTTC
17 TRBJ1-1 TRBD1 TRBV7-9 few CASSLVRGGTGGTEAFF TGTGCCAGCAGCTTAGTAAGGGGAGGGACAGGGGGGACTGAAGCTTTCTTT
12 TRBJ2-5 - TRBV2 - CASRSHEETQYF TGTGCCAGCCGTAGTCATGAGGAGACCCAGTACTTC
17 TRBJ2-1 TRBD2 TRBV19 - CASSIGGGTTSRDEQFF TGTGCCAGTAGTATAGGGGGCGGGACTACCTCAAGGGATGAGCAGTTCTTC
15 TRBJ2-1 TRBD2 TRBV2 - CASRDSGARAKGQFF TGTGCCAGCAGGGATAGCGGGGCTCGTGCAAAGGGGCAGTTCTTC
14 TRBJ2-5 TRBD1 TRBV14 - CASSRTGLQETQYF TGTGCCAGCAGCCGGACAGGATTGCAAGAGACCCAGTACTTC
13 TRBJ1-1 - TRBV6-1 few CASSEARNTEAFF TGTGCCAGCAGTGAAGCGCGGAACACTGAAGCTTTCTTT
12 TRBJ2-3 - TRBV11-2 few CASSPSTDTQYF TGTGCCAGCAGTCCTAGCACAGATACGCAGTATTTT
14 TRBJ2-1 TRBD2 TRBV10-2 - CASKVAGEGNEQFF TGCGCCAGCAAGGTAGCGGGAGAGGGGAATGAGCAGTTCTTC
21 TRBJ2-6 TRBD1 TRBV5-1 - CASSWTTGGLKTYSGANVLTF TGCGCCAGCAGTTGGACGACAGGGGGACTAAAGACCTACTCTGGGGCCAACGTCCTGACTTTC
14 TRBJ2-2 TRBD1 TRBV6-5 - CASGRGTNTGELFF TGTGCCAGTGGCAGGGGGACGAACACCGGGGAGCTGTTTTTT
15 TRBJ1-5 TRBD1 TRBV6-6 - CASRPTGGTGQPQHF TGTGCCAGCAGACCTACAGGGGGCACAGGGCAGCCCCAGCATTTT
14 TRBJ2-2 TRBD1 TRBV7-7 - CASSLGQGAGELFF TGTGCCAGCAGCTTGGGACAGGGGGCCGGGGAGCTGTTTTTT
12 TRBJ1-5 - TRBV10-3 - CAISDGNQPQHF TGTGCCATCAGTGACGGGAATCAGCCCCAGCATTTT
13 TRBJ1-1 - TRBV5-8 - CASSGRAGTEAFF TGTGCCAGCAGCGGGCGGGCGGGCACTGAAGCTTTCTTT
11 TRBJ2-1 TRBD2 TRBV29-1 once CSASLAVEQFF TGCAGCGCCTCCCTAGCGGTTGAGCAGTTCTTC
16 TRBJ2-1 TRBD2 TRBV24-1 once CATSDTTAGTRNEQFF TGTGCCACCAGTGACACGACCGCCGGGACTAGGAATGAGCAGTTCTTC
12 TRBJ2-7 - TRBV12-3/TRBV12-4 - CASSSSLYEQYF TGTGCCAGCAGTTCGTCCCTTTACGAGCAGTACTTC
14 TRBJ2-7 TRBD1 TRBV27 - CASSLGDSSYEQYF TGTGCCAGCAGTTTGGGGGACAGCTCCTACGAGCAGTACTTC
14 TRBJ2-3 - TRBV3-1/TRBV3-2 few CASSRLPDTDTQYF TGTGCCAGCAGCCGACTACCAGACACAGATACGCAGTATTTT
16 TRBJ2-3 - TRBV25-1 - CASSEYKEGRGDTQYF TGTGCCAGCAGTGAATATAAGGAGGGCCGAGGAGATACGCAGTATTTT
13 TRBJ2-3 - TRBV7-9 many CASSLALTDTQYF TGTGCCAGCAGCTTAGCGCTAACAGATACGCAGTATTTT
14 TRBJ2-1 - TRBV20-1 few CSASEDRPGDEQFF TGCAGTGCTAGTGAGGACAGGCCGGGGGATGAGCAGTTCTTC